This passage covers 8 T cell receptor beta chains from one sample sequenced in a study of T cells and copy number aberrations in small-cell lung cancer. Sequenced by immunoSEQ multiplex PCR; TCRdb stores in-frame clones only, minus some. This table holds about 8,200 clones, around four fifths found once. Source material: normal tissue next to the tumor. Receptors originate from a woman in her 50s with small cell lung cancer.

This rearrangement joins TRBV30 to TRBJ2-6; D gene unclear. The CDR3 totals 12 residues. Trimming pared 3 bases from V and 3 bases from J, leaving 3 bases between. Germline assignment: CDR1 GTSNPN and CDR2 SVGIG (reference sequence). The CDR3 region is CAWSSGANVLTF. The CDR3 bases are TGTGCCTGGAGCAGTGGGGCCAACGTCCTGACTTTC.

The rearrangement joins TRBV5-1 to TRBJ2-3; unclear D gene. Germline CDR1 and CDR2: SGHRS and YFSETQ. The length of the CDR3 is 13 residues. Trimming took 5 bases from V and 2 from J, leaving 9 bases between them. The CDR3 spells CASRVGSTDTQYF. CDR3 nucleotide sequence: TGCGCCAGCAGGGTTGGGTCCACAGATACGCAGTATTTT.

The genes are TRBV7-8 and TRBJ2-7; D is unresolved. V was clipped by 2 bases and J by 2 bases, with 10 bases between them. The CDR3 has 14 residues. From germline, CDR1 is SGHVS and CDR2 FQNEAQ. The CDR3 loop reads CASSLFRIAYEQYF. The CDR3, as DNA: TGTGCCAGCAGCTTATTCAGGATTGCCTACGAGCAGTACTTC.

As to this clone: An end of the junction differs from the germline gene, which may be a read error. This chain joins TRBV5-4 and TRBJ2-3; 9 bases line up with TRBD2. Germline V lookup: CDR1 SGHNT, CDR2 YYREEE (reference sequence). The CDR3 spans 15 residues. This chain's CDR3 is CANSFRTSGTDTQYF. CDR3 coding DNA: TGTGCCAACAGCTTTAGGACTAGCGGCACAGATACGCAGTATTTT.

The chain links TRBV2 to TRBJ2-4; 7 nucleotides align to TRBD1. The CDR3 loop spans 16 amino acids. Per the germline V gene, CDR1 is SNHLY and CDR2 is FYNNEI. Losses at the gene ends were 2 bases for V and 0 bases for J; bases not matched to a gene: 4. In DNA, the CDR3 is TGTGCCAGCAGTGAACAGGGGGTGTTAGCCAAAAACATTCAGTACTTC. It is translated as CASSEQGVLAKNIQYF.

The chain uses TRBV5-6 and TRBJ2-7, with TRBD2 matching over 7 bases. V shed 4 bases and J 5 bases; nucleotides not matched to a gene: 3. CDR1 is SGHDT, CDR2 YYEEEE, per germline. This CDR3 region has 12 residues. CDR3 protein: CASSPAGDEQYF. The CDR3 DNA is TGTGCCAGCAGCCCGGCGGGGGACGAGCAGTACTTC. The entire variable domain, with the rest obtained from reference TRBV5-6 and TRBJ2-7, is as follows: DAGVTQSPTHLIKTRGQQVTLRCSPKSGHDTVSWYQQALGQGPQFIFQYYEEEERQRGNFPDRFSGHQFPNYSSELNVNALLLGDSALYLCASSPAGDEQYFGPGTRLTVT.

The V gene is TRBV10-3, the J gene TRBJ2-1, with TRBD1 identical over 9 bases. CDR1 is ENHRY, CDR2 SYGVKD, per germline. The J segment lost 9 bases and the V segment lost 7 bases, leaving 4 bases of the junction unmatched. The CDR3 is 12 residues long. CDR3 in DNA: TGTGCCATCACTGGGACAGGGAGTGAGCAGTTCTTC. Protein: CAITGTGSEQFF.

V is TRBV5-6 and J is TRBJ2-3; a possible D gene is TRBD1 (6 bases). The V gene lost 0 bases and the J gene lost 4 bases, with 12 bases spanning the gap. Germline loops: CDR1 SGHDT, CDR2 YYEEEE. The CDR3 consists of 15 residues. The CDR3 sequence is CASSLVGRGADTQYF. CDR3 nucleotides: TGTGCCAGCAGCTTGGTGGGCAGGGGTGCAGATACGCAGTATTTT. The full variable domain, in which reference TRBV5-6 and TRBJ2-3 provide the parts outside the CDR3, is DAGVTQSPTHLIKTRGQQVTLRCSPKSGHDTVSWYQQALGQGPQFIFQYYEEEERQRGNFPDRFSGHQFPNYSSELNVNALLLGDSALYLCASSLVGRGADTQYFGPGTRLTVL.